The 3 T cell receptor beta chains in this list originate from one sample, sequenced in a study of shared clonotypes between healthy human individuals. Terminally differentiated effector memory CD45RA+ cells were excluded from the naive CD8 cells, which were CD45RO-negative and positively selected for CCR7. Sequencing used immunoSEQ multiplex PCR; TCRdb keeps in-frame clones, though not all of them. This sample has hundreds of thousands of clones, with roughly 95% found just once. The sample was naive CD8+ T cells sorted from blood. Receptors were obtained from a woman in her 30s in good health.

The V gene is TRBV13, the J gene TRBJ1-1, with D hard to call. Germline CDR1 PRHDT, CDR2 FYEKMQ (reference sequence). Trimming took off 5 bases at V and 5 bases at J, with 6 bases between the two ends. The CDR3 consists of 11 residues. CDR3 protein: CASSPLTEAFF. CDR3 nucleotide sequence: TGTGCCAGCAGCCCGCTAACTGAAGCTTTCTTT.

CDR3 protein: CASSLFGSSGTYEQYF. CDR3 nucleotides: TGTGCCAGCAGTTTATTTGGATCTAGCGGGACGTACGAGCAGTACTTC. The chain has TRBV28 and TRBJ2-7; 9 nucleotides agree with TRBD2. J was trimmed by 4 bases and V by 1 base; bases with no gene match: 8. This CDR3 comprises 16 residues. Germline assignment: CDR1 MDHEN and CDR2 SYDVKM.

This clone was picked up one time. This chain links TRBV11-2 with TRBJ2-1; 9 bases match TRBD2. The CDR3 spans 15 residues. Per the germline V gene, CDR1 is SGHAT and CDR2 is FQNNGV. The ends lost 6 bases at V and 6 bases at J; junction bases unmatched: 9. This chain's CDR3 is CASSGSGRNGNEQFF. Here the CDR3 DNA reads TGTGCCAGCAGTGGTAGCGGGAGAAACGGCAATGAGCAGTTCTTC.